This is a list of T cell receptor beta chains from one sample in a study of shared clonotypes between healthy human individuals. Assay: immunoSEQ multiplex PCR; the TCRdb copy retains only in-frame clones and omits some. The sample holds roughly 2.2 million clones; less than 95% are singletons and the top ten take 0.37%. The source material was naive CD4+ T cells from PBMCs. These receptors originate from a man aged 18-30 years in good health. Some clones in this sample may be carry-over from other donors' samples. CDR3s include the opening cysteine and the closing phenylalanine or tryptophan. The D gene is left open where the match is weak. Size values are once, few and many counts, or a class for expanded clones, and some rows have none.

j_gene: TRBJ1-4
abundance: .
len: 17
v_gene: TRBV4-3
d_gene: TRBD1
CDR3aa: CASSQDTRGQGNEKLFF
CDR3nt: TGCGCCAGCAGCCAAGATACCCGGGGACAGGGTAATGAAAAACTGTTTTTT

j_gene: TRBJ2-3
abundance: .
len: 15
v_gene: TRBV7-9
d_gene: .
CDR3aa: CASSPTTSGTDTQYF
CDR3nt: TGTGCCAGCAGCCCTACTACCTCCGGCACAGATACGCAGTATTTT

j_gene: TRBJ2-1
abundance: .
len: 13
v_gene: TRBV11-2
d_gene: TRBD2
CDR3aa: CASSTGLANEQFF
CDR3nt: TGTGCCAGCAGCACGGGACTAGCAAATGAGCAGTTCTTC

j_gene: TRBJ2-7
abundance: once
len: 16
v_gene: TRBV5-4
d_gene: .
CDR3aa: CASSPALGRVSYEQYF
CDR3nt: TGTGCCAGCAGCCCGGCTTTGGGGCGCGTTTCCTACGAGCAGTACTTC

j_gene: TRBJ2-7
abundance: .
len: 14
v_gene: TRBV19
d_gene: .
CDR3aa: CASTRQGGSYEQYF
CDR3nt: TGTGCCAGTACCCGACAGGGAGGCTCCTACGAGCAGTACTTC

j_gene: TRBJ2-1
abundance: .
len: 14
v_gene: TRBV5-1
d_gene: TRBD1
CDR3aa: CASSQGQAYNEQFF
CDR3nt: TGCGCCAGCAGCCAGGGACAGGCCTACAATGAGCAGTTCTTC

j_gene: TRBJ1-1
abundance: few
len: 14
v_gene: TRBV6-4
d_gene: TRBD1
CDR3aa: CASSVDRGDTEAFF
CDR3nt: TGTGCCAGCAGTGTGGACAGGGGGGACACTGAAGCTTTCTTT

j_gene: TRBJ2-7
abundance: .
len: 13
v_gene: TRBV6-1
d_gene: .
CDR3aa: CASRGNRVYEQYF
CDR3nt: TGTGCCAGCAGAGGGAACAGAGTCTACGAGCAGTACTTC

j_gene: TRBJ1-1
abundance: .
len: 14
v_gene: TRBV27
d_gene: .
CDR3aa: CASSLIQGGAEAFF
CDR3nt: TGTGCCAGCAGTCTGATACAGGGCGGCGCTGAAGCTTTCTTT

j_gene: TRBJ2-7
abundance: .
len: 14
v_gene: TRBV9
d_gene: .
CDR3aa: CASSTGQPSYEQYF
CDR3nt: TGTGCCAGCAGCACCGGACAGCCCTCCTACGAGCAGTACTTC